This TCR beta chain was captured in a study of T-cell memory formation after mild COVID-19. Study-wide results and caveats: Nothing confirmed that second-wave clones peaking on day 37 were specific for SARS-CoV-2.

Germline-derived CDR1 and CDR2 are MGHDK and SYGVNS. The CDR3 consists of 15 residues. V was clipped by 5 bases and J by 3 bases; unmatched bases: 3. As to this clonotype: Its antigen remains unknown.

MiXCR, applied by TCRdb to the 5' RACE reads, yields one record per CDR3 protein. Of some 410,000 distinct CDR3 sequences in the sample, about 25% were seen once. V usage is TRBV25-1 and J usage is TRBJ2-2, with TRBD1 identical over 10 bases. The sample was PBMCs or a T cell subset sorted from them (not recorded which). The sequence came from an adult woman who had mild COVID-19 (a few samples of this study predate the infection). Cell type and time point are not known. CDR3 sequence reads: CASSPGTGDTGELFF. For the CDR3, the DNA is TGTGCCAGCAGTCCCGGGACAGGGGACACCGGGGAGCTGTTTTTT. The full variable domain, with the rest looked up from reference TRBV25-1 and TRBJ2-2, is EADIYQTPRYLVIGTGKKITLECSQTMGHDKMYWYQQDPGMELHLIHYSYGVNSTEKGDLSSESTVSRIRTEHFPLTLESARPSHTSQYLCASSPGTGDTGELFFGEGSRLTVL.